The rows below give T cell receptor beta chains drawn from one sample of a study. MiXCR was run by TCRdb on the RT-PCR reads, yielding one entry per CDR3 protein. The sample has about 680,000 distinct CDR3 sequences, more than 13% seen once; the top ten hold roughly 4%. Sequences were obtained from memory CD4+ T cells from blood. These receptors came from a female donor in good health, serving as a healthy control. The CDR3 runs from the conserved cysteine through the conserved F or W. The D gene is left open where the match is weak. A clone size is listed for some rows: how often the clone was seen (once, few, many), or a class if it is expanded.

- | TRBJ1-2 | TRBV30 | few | TGTGCCTGGTACGTCAGGAGTGGCTACACCTTC | CAWYVRSGYTF
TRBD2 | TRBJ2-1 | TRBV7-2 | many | TGTGCCAGCACCGAGCGGGAGGGCTCCTACAATGAGCAGTTCTTC | CASTEREGSYNEQFF
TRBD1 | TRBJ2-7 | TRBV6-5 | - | TGTGCCAGCAGTACCGGGACAGGGGGTAAGCAGTACTTC | CASSTGTGGKQYF
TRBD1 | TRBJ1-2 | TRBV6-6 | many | TGTGCCAGCAGCACTACCGGGACAGACTATGGCTACACCTTC | CASSTTGTDYGYTF
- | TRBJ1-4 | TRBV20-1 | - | TGCAGTGCTAGAATAGGAGAAAAACTGTTTTTT | CSARIGEKLFF
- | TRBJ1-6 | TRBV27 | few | TGTGCCAGCAGTTTATATGCCACAGGGCATTATAATTCACCCCTCCACTTT | CASSLYATGHYNSPLHF
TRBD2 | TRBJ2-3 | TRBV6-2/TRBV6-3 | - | TGTGCCAGCCTCAGCGGGGGGTACACAGATACGCAGTATTTT | CASLSGGYTDTQYF
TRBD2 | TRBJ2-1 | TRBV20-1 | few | TGCAGTGCACCGGGACTAGCGGGAGGGTACTCCTACAATGAGCAGTTCTTC | CSAPGLAGGYSYNEQFF
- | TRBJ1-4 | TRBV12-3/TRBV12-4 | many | TGTGCCAGCAGCTCTACATGGTCTAATGAAAAACTGTTTTTT | CASSSTWSNEKLFF
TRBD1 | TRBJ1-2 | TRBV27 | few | TGTGCCAGCAGACTCGACAGGGGGGGGGGCTACACCTTC | CASRLDRGGGYTF
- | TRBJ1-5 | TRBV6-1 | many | TGTGCCAGCAGTGGACTGTCTAGCAATCAGCCCCAGCATTTT | CASSGLSSNQPQHF
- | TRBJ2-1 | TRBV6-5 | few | TGTGCCACCAGGAGAGACTGGCGAAATGAGCAGTTCTTC | CATRRDWRNEQFF
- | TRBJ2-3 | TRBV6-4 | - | TGTGCCAGTACGACAGATACGCAGTATTTT | CASTTDTQYF
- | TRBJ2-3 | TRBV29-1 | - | TGCAGCGTGCGGATAATACAGGCTAGCACAGATACGCAGTATTTT | CSVRIIQASTDTQYF
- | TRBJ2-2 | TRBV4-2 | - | TGTGCCAGCAGCCAATCGGTGGGAACGAACACCGGGGAGCTGTTTTTT | CASSQSVGTNTGELFF
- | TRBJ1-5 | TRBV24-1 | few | TGTGCCACCAGTGATAGTTACGGGGGACGGGGCAATCAGCCCCAGCATTTT | CATSDSYGGRGNQPQHF
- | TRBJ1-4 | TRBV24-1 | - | TGTGCCACCAGTGCCAAGGGGAGCGGGCTTAACGAAAAACTGTTTTTT | CATSAKGSGLNEKLFF
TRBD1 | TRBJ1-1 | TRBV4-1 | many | TGCGCCAGCAGCCGAGGACAGGGGAACACTGAAGCTTTCTTT | CASSRGQGNTEAFF
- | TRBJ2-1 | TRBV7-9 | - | TGTGCCAGCAGCTTAATCTGGGGGTTTGCGCAGTTCTTC | CASSLIWGFAQFF
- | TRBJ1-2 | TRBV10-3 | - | TGTGCCACATTACAGGGAAGTAACTATGGCTACACCTTC | CATLQGSNYGYTF
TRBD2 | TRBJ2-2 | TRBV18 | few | TGTGCCAGCTCGCTGGGACTATCAAGCACCGGGGAGCTGTTTTTT | CASSLGLSSTGELFF
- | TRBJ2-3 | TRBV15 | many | TGTGCCACCAGCAGAGATGGTACTAGTACAGATACGCAGTATTTT | CATSRDGTSTDTQYF
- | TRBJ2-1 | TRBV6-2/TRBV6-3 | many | TGTGCCAGCAGTTATACCAGAGGGGCGGGGAAGAGATCCTACAATGAGCAGTTCTTC | CASSYTRGAGKRSYNEQFF
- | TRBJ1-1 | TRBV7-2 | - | TGTGCCAGCAGCTTATTTGGGGGGTATGAAGCTTTCTTT | CASSLFGGYEAFF
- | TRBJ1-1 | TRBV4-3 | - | TGCGCCAGCAGCCAAGATCGTTGGCAGGGCACTGAAGCTTTCTTT | CASSQDRWQGTEAFF
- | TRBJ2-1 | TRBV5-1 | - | TGCGCCAGCAGCTTGAGCAGGGCTCAATACAATGAGCAGTTCTTC | CASSLSRAQYNEQFF
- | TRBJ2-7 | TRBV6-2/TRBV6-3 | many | TGTGCCAGCAGTTACGTGGCTTATCCCTACGAGCAGTACTTC | CASSYVAYPYEQYF
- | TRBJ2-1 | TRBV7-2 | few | TGTGCCAGCAGCTTAGGGGCGGGACTGAGGGATCGGTTCTTC | CASSLGAGLRDRFF
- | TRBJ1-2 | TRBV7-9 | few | TGTGCCAGCAGCTTAAGACCAAATTATGGCTACACCTTC | CASSLRPNYGYTF
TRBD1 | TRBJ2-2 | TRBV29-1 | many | TGCAGCGTTGAGACCGGGACAGGGGGTGCCGGGGAGCTGTTTTTT | CSVETGTGGAGELFF